This T cell receptor (beta chain) was profiled in a study of T-cell reconstitution after alpha-beta-depleted transplantation in children. Study-level points and caveats: About two months after transplant, alpha-beta T cells reportedly came from several hundred expanded graft clones. At one year after transplant, newly produced T cells mostly accounted for T-cell counts and diversity. Some patients owed their high day-60 TCRbeta diversity to surviving recipient T cells and thymic progenitors.

With 6 bases clipped from V and 5 bases from J, the junction kept 6 bases outside the gene matches. CDR3 size: 17 residues. The sample holds many counts of this clonotype. Antigen unknown. A TCRbeta library incorporating unique molecular identifiers was prepared. TCRdb used MiXCR to reprocess the PCR reads, holding one entry per CDR3 protein. The table includes 700,000 to 850,000 distinct CDR3 sequences, roughly 15% detected once. The chain is built from TRBV12-3 or TRBV12-4 and TRBJ2-2; the match to TRBD2 covers 16 bases. The source is a male patient younger than 18 who had a stem cell transplant for acute lymphoblastic leukemia, so the T cells may come from the graft donor. This specimen consisted of PBMCs, mostly from graft donor cells, obtained 360 days after TCRalphabeta/CD19-depleted stem cell transplant. CDR3 sequence (DNA): TGTGCCAGCAGGCCTGGGACTAGCGGGAGGGGAACCGGGGAGCTGTTTTTT. Translation gives CASRPGTSGRGTGELFF.